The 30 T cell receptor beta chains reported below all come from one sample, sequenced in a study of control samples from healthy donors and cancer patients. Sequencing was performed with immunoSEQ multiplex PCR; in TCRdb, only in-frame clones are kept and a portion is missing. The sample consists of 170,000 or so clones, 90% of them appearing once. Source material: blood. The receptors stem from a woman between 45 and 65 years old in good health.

Here the CDR3 reads CASSQDRGQTNSPLHF. CDR3 DNA: TGTGCCAGCAGCCAAGATCGGGGACAGACTAATTCACCCCTCCACTTT. This chain connects TRBV4-2 to TRBJ1-6, with 7 bases identical to TRBD1. This CDR3 has 16 amino acids. J gave up 6 bases and V 0 bases, and 5 bases lay outside the gene matches. Germline CDR1 and CDR2: LGHNA and YNFKEQ.

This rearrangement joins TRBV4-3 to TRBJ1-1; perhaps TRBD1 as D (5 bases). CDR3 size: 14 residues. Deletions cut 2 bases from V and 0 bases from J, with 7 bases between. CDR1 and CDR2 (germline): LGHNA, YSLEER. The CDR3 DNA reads TGCGCCAGCAGCCAAAGGGGAATGAACACTGAAGCTTTCTTT. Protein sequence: CASSQRGMNTEAFF.

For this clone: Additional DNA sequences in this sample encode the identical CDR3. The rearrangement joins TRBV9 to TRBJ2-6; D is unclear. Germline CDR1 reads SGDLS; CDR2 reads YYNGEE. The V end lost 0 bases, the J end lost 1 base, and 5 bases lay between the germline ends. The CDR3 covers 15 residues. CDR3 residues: CASSVDPSGANVLTF. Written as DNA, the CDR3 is TGTGCCAGCAGCGTAGACCCGTCTGGGGCCAACGTCCTGACTTTC.

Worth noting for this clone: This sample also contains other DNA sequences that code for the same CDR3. The chain's CDR3 is CASSLGYQETQYF. CDR3 nucleotides: TGTGCCAGCAGCTTGGGGTACCAAGAGACCCAGTACTTC. The chain carries TRBV11-2 and TRBJ2-5, with D unresolved. The CDR3 sequence is 13 residues long. The ends were cut back, 3 bases at V and 0 bases at J, with 5 bases in the middle. The germline gives CDR1 SGHAT, CDR2 FQNNGV. The whole variable domain, remainder taken from reference TRBV11-2 and TRBJ2-5, is EAGVAQSPRYKIIEKRQSVAFWCNPISGHATLYWYQQILGQGPKLLIQFQNNGVVDDSQLPKDRFSAERLKGVDSTLKIQPAKLEDSAVYLCASSLGYQETQYFGPGTRLLVL.

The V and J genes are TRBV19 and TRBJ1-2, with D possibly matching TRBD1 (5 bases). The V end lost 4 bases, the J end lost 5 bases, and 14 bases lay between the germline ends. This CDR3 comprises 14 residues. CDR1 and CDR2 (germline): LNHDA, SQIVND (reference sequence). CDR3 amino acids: CASSTQGERYGYTF. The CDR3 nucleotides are TGTGCCAGTAGTACCCAAGGGGAGAGGTATGGCTACACCTTC.

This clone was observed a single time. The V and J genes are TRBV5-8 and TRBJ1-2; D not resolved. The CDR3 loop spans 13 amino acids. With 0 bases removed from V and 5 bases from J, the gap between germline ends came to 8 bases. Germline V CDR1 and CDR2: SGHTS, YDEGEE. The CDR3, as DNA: TGTGCCAGCAGCTTGGGACAAGATTATGGCTACACCTTC. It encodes CASSLGQDYGYTF.

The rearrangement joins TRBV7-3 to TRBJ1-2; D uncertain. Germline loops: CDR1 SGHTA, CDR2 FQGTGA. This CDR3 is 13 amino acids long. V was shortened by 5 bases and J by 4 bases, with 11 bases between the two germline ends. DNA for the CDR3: TGTGCCAGCAGCGTATCGAGCGGCTATGGCTACACCTTC. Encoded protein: CASSVSSGYGYTF.

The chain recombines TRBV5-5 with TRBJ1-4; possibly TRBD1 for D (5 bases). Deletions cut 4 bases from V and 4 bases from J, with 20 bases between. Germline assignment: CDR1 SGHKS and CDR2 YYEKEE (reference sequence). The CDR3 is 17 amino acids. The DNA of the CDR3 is TGTGCCAGCAGCCCCGGGACCGGGGGTCGGGGTAATGAAAAACTGTTTTTT. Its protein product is CASSPGTGGRGNEKLFF.

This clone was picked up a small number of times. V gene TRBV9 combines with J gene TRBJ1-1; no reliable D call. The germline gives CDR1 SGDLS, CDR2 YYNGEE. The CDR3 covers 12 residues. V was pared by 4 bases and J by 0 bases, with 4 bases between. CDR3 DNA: TGTGCCAGCAGCCCCTTGAACACTGAAGCTTTCTTT. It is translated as CASSPLNTEAFF.

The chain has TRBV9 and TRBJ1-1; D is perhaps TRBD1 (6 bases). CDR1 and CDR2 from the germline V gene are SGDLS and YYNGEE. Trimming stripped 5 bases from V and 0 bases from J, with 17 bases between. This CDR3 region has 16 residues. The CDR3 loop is CASSRNRVPLNTEAFF. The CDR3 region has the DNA TGTGCCAGCAGTCGGAACAGGGTTCCGCTGAACACTGAAGCTTTCTTT.

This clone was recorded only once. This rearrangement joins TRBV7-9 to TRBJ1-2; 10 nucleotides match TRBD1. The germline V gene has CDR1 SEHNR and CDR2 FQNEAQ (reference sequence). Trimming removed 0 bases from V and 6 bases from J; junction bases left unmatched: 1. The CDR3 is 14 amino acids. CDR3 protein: CASSLAGTGDGYTF. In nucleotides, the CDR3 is TGTGCCAGCAGCTTAGCCGGGACAGGGGATGGCTACACCTTC.

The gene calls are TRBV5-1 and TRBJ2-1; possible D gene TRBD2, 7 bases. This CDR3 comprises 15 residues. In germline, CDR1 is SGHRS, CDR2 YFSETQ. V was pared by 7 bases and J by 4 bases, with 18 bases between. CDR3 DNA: TGCGCCAGCTCAGACGCGGGGGCGGAGTACAATGAGCAGTTCTTC. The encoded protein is CASSDAGAEYNEQFF. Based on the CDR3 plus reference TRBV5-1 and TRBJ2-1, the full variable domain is KAGVTQTPRYLIKTRGQQVTLSCSPISGHRSVSWYQQTPGQGLQFLFEYFSETQRNKGNFPGRFSGRQFSNSRSEMNVSTLELGDSALYLCASSDAGAEYNEQFFGPGTRLTVL.

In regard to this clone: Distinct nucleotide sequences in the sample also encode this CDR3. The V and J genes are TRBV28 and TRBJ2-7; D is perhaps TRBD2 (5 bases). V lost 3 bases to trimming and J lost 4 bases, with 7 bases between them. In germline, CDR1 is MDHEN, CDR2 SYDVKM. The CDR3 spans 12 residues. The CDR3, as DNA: TGTGCCAGCAGTTTGAGCGGATACGAGCAGTACTTC. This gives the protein CASSLSGYEQYF.

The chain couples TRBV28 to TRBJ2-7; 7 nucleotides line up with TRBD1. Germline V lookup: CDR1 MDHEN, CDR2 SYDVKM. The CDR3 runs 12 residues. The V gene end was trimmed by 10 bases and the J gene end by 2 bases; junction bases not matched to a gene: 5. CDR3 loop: CATGTVTYEQYF. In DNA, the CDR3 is TGTGCCACCGGGACAGTCACCTACGAGCAGTACTTC.

The CDR3 loop reads CASSRTISLKQGDGYTF. Written as DNA, the CDR3 is TGTGCCAGCAGTCGGACGATAAGTTTAAAACAGGGGGATGGCTACACCTTC. This chain joins TRBV28 and TRBJ1-2, with 8 nucleotides matching TRBD1. V lost 5 bases to trimming and J lost 6 bases; unmatched junction nucleotides: 17. Germline values: CDR1 MDHEN, CDR2 SYDVKM. The CDR3 extends over 17 amino acids.

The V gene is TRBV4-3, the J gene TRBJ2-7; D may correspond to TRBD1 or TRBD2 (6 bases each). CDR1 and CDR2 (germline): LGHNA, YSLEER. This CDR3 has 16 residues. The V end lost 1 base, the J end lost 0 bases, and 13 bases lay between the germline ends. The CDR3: CASSQVLGGTSYEQYF. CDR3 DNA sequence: TGCGCCAGCAGCCAAGTTCTGGGGGGCACCTCCTACGAGCAGTACTTC.

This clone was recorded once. CDR3 DNA sequence: TGTGCCAGCAGTCACGACAGGGGGCCTGGCTACACCTTC. The encoded protein is CASSHDRGPGYTF. The chain has TRBV3-1 (or the pseudogene TRBV3-2) and TRBJ1-2, with 10 bases aligning to TRBD1. Trimming removed 6 bases from V and 7 bases from J; junction bases left unmatched: 5. The CDR3 has 13 residues. CDR1 is LGHDT and CDR2 is YNNKEL in the germline V gene (reference sequence).

CDR3 nucleotides: TGTGCCACCAGTGGAACCGGGACAGGGGGCATGGATACGCAGTATTTT. It yields the protein CATSGTGTGGMDTQYF. The chain uses TRBV24-1 and TRBJ2-3; 12 bases fit TRBD1. Germline-derived CDR1 and CDR2 are KGHDR and SFDVKD. The junction had 8 bases not matched to a gene; V was cut back by 5 bases and J by 6 bases. The CDR3 has 16 residues.

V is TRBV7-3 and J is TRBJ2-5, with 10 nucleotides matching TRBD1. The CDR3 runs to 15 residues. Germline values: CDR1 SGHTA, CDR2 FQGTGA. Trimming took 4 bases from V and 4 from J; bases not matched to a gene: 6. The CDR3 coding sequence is TGTGCCAGCAGCTCCGGGACAGGGGTGATAGAGACCCAGTACTTC. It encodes CASSSGTGVIETQYF. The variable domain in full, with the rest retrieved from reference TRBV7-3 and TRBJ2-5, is GAGVSQTPSNKVTEKGKYVELRCDPISGHTALYWYRQSLGQGPEFLIYFQGTGAADDSGLPNDRFFAVRPEGSVSTLKIQRTERGDSAVYLCASSSGTGVIETQYFGPGTRLLVL.

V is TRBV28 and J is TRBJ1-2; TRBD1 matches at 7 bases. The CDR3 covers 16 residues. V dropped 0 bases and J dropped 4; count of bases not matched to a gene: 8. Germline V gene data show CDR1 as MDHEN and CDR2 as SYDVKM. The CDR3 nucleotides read TGTGCCAGCAGTTTATGGAGGGACAGAGAAAGCTATGGCTACACCTTC. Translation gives CASSLWRDRESYGYTF.

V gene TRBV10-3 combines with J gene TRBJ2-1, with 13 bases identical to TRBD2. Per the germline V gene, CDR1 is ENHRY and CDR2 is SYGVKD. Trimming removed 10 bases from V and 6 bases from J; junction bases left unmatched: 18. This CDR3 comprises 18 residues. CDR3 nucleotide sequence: TGTGCCACCAACCCAGGCACGGGACTAGCGGGAAGGGCCAATGAGCAGTTCTTC. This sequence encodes CATNPGTGLAGRANEQFF.

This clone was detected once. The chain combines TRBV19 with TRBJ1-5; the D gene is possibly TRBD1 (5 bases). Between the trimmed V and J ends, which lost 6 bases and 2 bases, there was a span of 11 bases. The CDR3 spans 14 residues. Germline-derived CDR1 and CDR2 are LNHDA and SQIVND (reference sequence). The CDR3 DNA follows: TGTGCCAGTAGCCCCACGACAGGCAATCAGCCCCAGCATTTT. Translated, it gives CASSPTTGNQPQHF.

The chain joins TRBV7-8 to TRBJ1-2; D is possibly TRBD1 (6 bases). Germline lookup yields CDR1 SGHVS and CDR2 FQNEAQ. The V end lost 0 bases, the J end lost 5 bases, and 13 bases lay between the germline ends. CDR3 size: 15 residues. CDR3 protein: CASSLAGGGGYGYTF. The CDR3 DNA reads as TGTGCCAGCAGCTTAGCGGGGGGAGGGGGATATGGCTACACCTTC.

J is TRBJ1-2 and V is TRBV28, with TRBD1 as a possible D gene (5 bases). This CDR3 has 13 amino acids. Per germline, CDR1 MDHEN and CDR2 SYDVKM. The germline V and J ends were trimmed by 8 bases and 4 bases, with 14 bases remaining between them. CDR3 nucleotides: TGTGCCAGCCGGTCGTCAGGGTCCTATGGCTACACCTTC. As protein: CASRSSGSYGYTF.

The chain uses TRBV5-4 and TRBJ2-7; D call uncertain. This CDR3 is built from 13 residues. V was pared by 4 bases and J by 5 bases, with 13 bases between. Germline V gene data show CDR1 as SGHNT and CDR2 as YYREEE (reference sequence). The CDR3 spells CASSGVLDHEQYF. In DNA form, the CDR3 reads TGTGCCAGCAGCGGCGTCTTAGACCACGAGCAGTACTTC. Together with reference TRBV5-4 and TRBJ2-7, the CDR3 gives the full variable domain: ETGVTQSPTHLIKTRGQQVTLRCSSQSGHNTVSWYQQALGQGPQFIFQYYREEENGRGNFPPRFSGLQFPNYSSELNVNALELDDSALYLCASSGVLDHEQYFGPGTRLTVT.

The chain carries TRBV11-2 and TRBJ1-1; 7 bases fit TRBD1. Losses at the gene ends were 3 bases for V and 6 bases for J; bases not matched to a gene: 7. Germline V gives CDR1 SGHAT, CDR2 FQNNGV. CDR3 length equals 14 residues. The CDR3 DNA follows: TGTGCCAGCAGCTTTTTAGGGGGCAGGGCTGAAGCTTTCTTT. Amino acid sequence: CASSFLGGRAEAFF.

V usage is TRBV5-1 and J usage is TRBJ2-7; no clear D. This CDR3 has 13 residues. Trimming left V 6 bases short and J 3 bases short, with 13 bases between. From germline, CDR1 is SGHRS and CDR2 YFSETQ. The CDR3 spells CASTLTPDYEQYF. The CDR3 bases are TGCGCCAGCACCCTTACCCCGGACTACGAGCAGTACTTC.

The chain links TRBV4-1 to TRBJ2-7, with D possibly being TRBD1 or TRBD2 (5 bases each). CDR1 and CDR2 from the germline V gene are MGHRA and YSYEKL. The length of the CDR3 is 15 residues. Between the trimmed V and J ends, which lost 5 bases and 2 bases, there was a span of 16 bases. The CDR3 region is CASSYRDGPPYEQYF. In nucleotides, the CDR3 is TGCGCCAGCAGCTACCGGGACGGTCCCCCCTACGAGCAGTACTTC.

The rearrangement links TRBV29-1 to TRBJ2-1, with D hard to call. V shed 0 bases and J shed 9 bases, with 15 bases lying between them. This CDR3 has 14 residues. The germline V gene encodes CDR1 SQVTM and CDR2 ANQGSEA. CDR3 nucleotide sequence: TGCAGCGTTGAAGACGCTGTCCCTTCCGGTGAGCAGTTCTTC. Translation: CSVEDAVPSGEQFF.

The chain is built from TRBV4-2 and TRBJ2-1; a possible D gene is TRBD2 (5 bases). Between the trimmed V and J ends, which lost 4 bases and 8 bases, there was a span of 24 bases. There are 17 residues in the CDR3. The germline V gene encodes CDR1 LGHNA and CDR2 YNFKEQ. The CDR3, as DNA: TGTGCCAGCAGCCCAGGATCGACAACGGGTCGAGGGCATGAGCAGTTCTTC. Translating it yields CASSPGSTTGRGHEQFF.